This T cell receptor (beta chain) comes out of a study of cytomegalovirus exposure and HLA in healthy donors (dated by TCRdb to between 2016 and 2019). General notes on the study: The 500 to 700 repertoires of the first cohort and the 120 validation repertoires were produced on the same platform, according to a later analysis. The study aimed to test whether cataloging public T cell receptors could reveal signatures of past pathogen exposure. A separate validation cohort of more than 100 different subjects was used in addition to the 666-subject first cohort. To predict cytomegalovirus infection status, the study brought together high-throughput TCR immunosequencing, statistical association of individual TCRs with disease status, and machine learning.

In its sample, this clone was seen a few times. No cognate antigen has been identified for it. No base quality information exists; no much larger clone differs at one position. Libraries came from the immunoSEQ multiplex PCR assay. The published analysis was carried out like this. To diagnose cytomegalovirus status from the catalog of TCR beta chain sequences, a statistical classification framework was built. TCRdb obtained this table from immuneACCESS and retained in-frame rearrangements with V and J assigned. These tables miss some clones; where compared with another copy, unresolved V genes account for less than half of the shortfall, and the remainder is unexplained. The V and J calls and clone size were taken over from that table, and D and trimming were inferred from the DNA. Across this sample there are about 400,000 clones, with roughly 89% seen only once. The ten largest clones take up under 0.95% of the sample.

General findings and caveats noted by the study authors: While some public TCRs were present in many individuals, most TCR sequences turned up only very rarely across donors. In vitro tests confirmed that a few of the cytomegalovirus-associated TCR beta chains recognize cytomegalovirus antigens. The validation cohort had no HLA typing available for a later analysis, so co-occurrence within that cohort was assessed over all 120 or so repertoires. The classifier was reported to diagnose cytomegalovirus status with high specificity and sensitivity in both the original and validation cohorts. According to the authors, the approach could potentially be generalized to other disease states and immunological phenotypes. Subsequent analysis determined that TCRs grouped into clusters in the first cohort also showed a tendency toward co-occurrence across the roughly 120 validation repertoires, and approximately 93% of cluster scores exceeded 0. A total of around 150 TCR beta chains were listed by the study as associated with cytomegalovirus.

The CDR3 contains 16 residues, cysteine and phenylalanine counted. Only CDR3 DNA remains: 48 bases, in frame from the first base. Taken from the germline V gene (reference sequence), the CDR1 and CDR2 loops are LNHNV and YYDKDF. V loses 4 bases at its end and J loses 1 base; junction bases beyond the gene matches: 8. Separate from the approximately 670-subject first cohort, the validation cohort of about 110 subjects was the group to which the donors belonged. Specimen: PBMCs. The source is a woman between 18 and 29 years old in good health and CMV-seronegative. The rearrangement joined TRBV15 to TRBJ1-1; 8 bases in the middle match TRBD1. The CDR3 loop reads CATSTKIGQGNTEAFF. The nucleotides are TGTGCCACCAGCACCAAGATTGGACAGGGGAACACTGAAGCTTTCTTT.